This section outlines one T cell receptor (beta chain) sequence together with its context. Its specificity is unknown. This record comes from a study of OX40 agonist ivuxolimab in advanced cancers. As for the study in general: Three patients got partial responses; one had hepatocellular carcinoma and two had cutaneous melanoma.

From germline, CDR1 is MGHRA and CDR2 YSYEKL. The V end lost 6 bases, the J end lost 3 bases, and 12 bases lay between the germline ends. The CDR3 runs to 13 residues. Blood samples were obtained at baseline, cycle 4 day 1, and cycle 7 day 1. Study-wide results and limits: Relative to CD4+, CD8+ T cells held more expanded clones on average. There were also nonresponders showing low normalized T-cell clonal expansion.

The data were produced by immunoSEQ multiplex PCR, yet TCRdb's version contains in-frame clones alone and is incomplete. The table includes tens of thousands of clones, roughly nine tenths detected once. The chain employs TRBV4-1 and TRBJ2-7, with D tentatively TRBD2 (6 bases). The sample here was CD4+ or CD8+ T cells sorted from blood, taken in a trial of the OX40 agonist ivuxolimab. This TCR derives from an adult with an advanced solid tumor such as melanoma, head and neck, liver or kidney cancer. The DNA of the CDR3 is TGCGCCAGCAGTCGACTAGTCCTCTACGAGCAGTACTTC. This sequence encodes CASSRLVLYEQYF.